This TCR beta chain was sequenced in a study of blood T cells in healthy people across ages. This clonotype was detected many times. What it recognizes is unknown. The donors, all healthy, were Caucasians living in Russia, aged roughly 6 to 90. Primers used in a second PCR of about 6 to 11 cycles were a sample-barcoded 5' primer and a J-beta primer mix. Carrying 12 random nucleotides, a template-switch adaptor labeled each individual cDNA molecule. Each CDR3 protein gets one entry after TCRdb re-called the 5' RACE reads with MiXCR. The table lists roughly 800,000 distinct CDR3 sequences, approximately 25% of them singletons, with around 9.2% in the top ten. The germline gives CDR1 SGHTA, CDR2 FQGTGA. The ends were cut back, 5 bases at V and 0 bases at J, with 5 bases in the middle. This CDR3 has 14 residues. Broader study findings: With age, beta diversity per million T cells declined roughly linearly, significantly by roughly 40.

In addition, the sample was reused for a study of T cells of mothers and their children. This second report adds: All donors were healthy and Caucasian; they were a few mothers and their six children.

V is TRBV7-3 and J is TRBJ2-6; D gene ambiguous. Specimen: blood. The receptor was derived from a boy younger than 18 in good health. CDR3 sequence: CASSLHSGANVLTF. CDR3 DNA: TGTGCCAGCAGCCTCCACTCTGGGGCCAACGTCCTGACTTTC.